The 4 T cell receptor beta chains below come from one sample, sequenced in a study of T cells after yellow fever vaccination. TCRdb re-derived calls from the 5' RACE reads in MiXCR, one entry per CDR3 protein. Of about 320,000 distinct CDR3 sequences listed, approximately 11% are singletons. Material: CD4+ T cells sorted from PBMCs, obtained 45 days after the yellow fever booster vaccination. These TCRs come from a man between 18 and 35 years old who received the YFV17D yellow fever vaccine.

The chain combines TRBV20-1 with TRBJ2-3; D possibly corresponds to TRBD1 (5 bases). V lost 5 bases and J 1 base, leaving 13 bases between the germline ends. Germline V gene lookup returns CDR1 DFQATT and CDR2 SNEGSKA (reference sequence). The length of the CDR3 is 14 residues. As DNA, the CDR3 is TGCAGTGCTCCGGACACCGGAGGCACAGATACGCAGTATTTT. It encodes CSAPDTGGTDTQYF.

This clonotype was found many times. The chain recombines TRBV29-1 with TRBJ1-6; D perhaps matches TRBD1 (5 bases). Per germline, CDR1 SQVTM and CDR2 ANQGSEA. This CDR3 is 14 amino acids long. V lost 7 bases and J lost 5, with 15 bases in between. CDR3 amino acids: CSARIGTNNSPLHF. Written as DNA, the CDR3 is TGCAGCGCCCGGATCGGGACCAATAATTCACCCCTCCACTTT. Based on the CDR3 plus reference TRBV29-1 and TRBJ1-6, the full variable domain is SAVISQKPSRDICQRGTSLTIQCQVDSQVTMMFWYRQQPGQSLTLIATANQGSEATYESGFVIDKFPISRPNLTFSTLTVSNMSPEDSSIYLCSARIGTNNSPLHFGNGTRLTVT.

CDR3 protein: CASKGLAATGELFF. CDR3 bases: TGTGCCAGCAAGGGACTAGCGGCCACCGGGGAGCTGTTTTTT. V and J are TRBV6-2 or TRBV6-3 and TRBJ2-2; TRBD2 aligns across 11 bases. Germline V CDR1 and CDR2: MNHEY, SVGEGT. The CDR3 extends over 14 amino acids. V shed 7 bases, J shed 4 bases, and the junction held 2 bases outside the gene matches.

This clonotype was seen ten or more times. The V gene is TRBV5-1, the J gene TRBJ2-3, with D uncertain. CDR3 length: 16 amino acids. Germline V CDR1 and CDR2: SGHRS, YFSETQ. V was pared by 4 bases and J by 0 bases, with 15 bases between. CDR3 nucleotide sequence: TGCGCCAGCAGCCCACAGCCAGGAGCTAGCACAGATACGCAGTATTTT. Translation: CASSPQPGASTDTQYF. Drawing the rest from reference TRBV5-1 and TRBJ2-3, the complete variable domain is KAGVTQTPRYLIKTRGQQVTLSCSPISGHRSVSWYQQTPGQGLQFLFEYFSETQRNKGNFPGRFSGRQFSNSRSEMNVSTLELGDSALYLCASSPQPGASTDTQYFGPGTRLTVL.